The 15 T cell receptor beta chains in this list originate from one sample, sequenced in a study of blood T cells in healthy people across ages. A second PCR, run for about 7 to 12 cycles, used a sample-barcoded 5' primer plus a J-beta primer mix. TCRdb used MiXCR to reprocess the 5' RACE reads, holding one entry per CDR3 protein. This table has some 890,000 distinct CDR3 sequences, almost 30% appearing once. The sample also formed part of further work on T cells of mothers and their children.

The sample taken for sequencing was blood. The receptors originated from a woman in her thirties or forties in good health.

With regard to this clonotype: The germline gene is not matched at one end of the junction; a read error may be the cause. The genes are TRBV7-2 and TRBJ1-4; 7 nucleotides align to TRBD1. Germline V gene lookup returns CDR1 SGHTA and CDR2 FQGNSA. This CDR3 contains 15 residues. In DNA, the CDR3 is TGTGCCAGCAGCTACAAGGGGGCGTTTAATGAAAAACGGTTTTTT. The encoded protein is CASSYKGAFNEKRFF.

Only a few counts were recorded for this clonotype. This may be a read error: a much more frequent sequence differs by one nucleotide. The V gene is TRBV18, the J gene TRBJ2-5; 8 nucleotides align to TRBD2. CDR3 length: 15 amino acids. The V segment lost 4 bases and the J segment 11 bases; nucleotides outside the gene matches: 15. Germline lookup yields CDR1 KGHSH and CDR2 LQKENI. The chain's CDR3 is CASSLGGGTYNEQYF. For the CDR3, the DNA is TGTGCCAGCTCACTCGGCGGGGGGACGTACAATGAGCAGTACTTC.

This clonotype was counted ten times or more. This chain connects TRBV9 to TRBJ2-5; 9 nucleotides align to TRBD2. CDR3 length equals 15 residues. The J segment lost 4 bases and the V segment lost 3 bases, leaving 7 bases of the junction unmatched. CDR1 is SGDLS and CDR2 is YYNGEE in the germline V gene. In DNA, the CDR3 is TGTGCCAGCAGCGAGGCCAGCGGGGGGATAGAGACCCAGTACTTC. Translating gives CASSEASGGIETQYF.

A few counts support this clonotype. V usage is TRBV9 and J usage is TRBJ2-7; the match to TRBD2 covers 9 bases. CDR1 and CDR2 (germline): SGDLS, YYNGEE. The CDR3 is 16 residues long. The J segment lost 1 base and the V segment lost 0 bases, leaving 5 bases of the junction unmatched. The CDR3 here is CASSVGGSGGSYEQYF. The DNA of the CDR3 is TGTGCCAGCAGCGTAGGGGGTAGCGGGGGTTCCTACGAGCAGTACTTC.

The chain recombines TRBV12-3 or TRBV12-4 with TRBJ2-1, with D tentatively TRBD1 (6 bases). The CDR3 has 14 residues. Trimming took off 11 bases at V and 0 bases at J, with 14 bases between the two ends. In nucleotides, the CDR3 is TGTGCCGGCAAGAGGGGGAGCTCCTACAATGAGCAGTTCTTC. It codes for CAGKRGSSYNEQFF.

In this sample, this clonotype turned up a few times. The V and J genes are TRBV15 and TRBJ2-1; 12 nucleotides align to TRBD2. From germline, CDR1 is LNHNV and CDR2 YYDKDF (reference sequence). This CDR3 region has 16 residues. V shed 0 bases and J 8 bases; nucleotides not matched to a gene: 5. CDR3 protein: CATSRDLAGGADEQFF. CDR3 in DNA: TGTGCCACCAGCAGAGATCTAGCGGGGGGGGCGGATGAGCAGTTCTTC.

In this sample, this clonotype turned up many times. The gene calls are TRBV7-2 and TRBJ1-5; D unresolved. V was trimmed by 5 bases and J by 2 bases, leaving 10 bases between them. Germline loops: CDR1 SGHTA, CDR2 FQGNSA. The CDR3 extends over 14 amino acids. CDR3 sequence reads: CASSTPGGNQPQHF. CDR3 DNA sequence: TGTGCCAGCAGCACTCCCGGGGGCAATCAGCCCCAGCATTTT. The entire variable domain, with the rest obtained from reference TRBV7-2 and TRBJ1-5, is as follows: GAGVSQSPSNKVTEKGKDVELRCDPISGHTALYWYRQSLGQGLEFLIYFQGNSAPDKSGLPSDRFSAERTGGSVSTLTIQRTQQEDSAVYLCASSTPGGNQPQHFGDGTRLSIL.

This clonotype occurred a few times. The rearrangement joins TRBV5-1 to TRBJ2-3, with D perhaps TRBD2 (5 bases). Germline loops: CDR1 SGHRS, CDR2 YFSETQ. This CDR3 has 16 amino acids. The ends were cut back, 5 bases at V and 1 base at J, with 17 bases in the middle. The CDR3 sequence is CASRPWEGRGTDTQYF. The CDR3 DNA reads as TGCGCCAGCAGGCCCTGGGAAGGGAGAGGCACAGATACGCAGTATTTT.

Concerning this clonotype itself: A much larger clone sits a single nucleotide away, making a read error possible. The chain uses TRBV3-1 and TRBJ2-7; D gene ambiguous. This CDR3 spans 16 amino acids. Germline lookup yields CDR1 LGHDT and CDR2 YNNKEL (reference sequence). V was clipped by 0 bases and J by 1 base, with 13 bases between them. The CDR3 spells CASSQEVGTVSYEQYF. The CDR3 DNA is TGTGCCAGCAGCCAAGAGGTAGGCACAGTATCCTACGAGCAGTACTTC.

The V and J genes are TRBV28 and TRBJ2-3; possible D gene TRBD2, 6 bases. Trimming took off 3 bases at V and 6 bases at J, with 16 bases between the two ends. The germline gives CDR1 MDHEN, CDR2 SYDVKM. The CDR3 is 15 amino acids. In nucleotides, the CDR3 is TGTGCCAGCAGTTTCGGGCGCGGGATTGGGGATACGCAGTATTTT. Translation gives CASSFGRGIGDTQYF.

This chain links TRBV28 with TRBJ2-7, with 10 bases lining up with TRBD2. The CDR3 spans 16 residues. Germline V gives CDR1 MDHEN, CDR2 SYDVKM. V was clipped by 5 bases and J by 9 bases; unmatched bases: 16. Here the CDR3 reads CASSPPVAGGSHGQYF. DNA for the CDR3: TGTGCCAGCAGTCCCCCAGTAGCGGGGGGTTCCCACGGGCAGTACTTC.

This clonotype showed up many times. This chain links TRBV28 with TRBJ1-5; D not certain. In germline, CDR1 is MDHEN, CDR2 SYDVKM. The CDR3 has 11 residues. The ends were cut back, 3 bases at V and 6 bases at J, with 3 bases in the middle. In DNA form, the CDR3 reads TGTGCCAGCAGTTTGGGTCAGCCCCAGCATTTT. Residues: CASSLGQPQHF.

This clonotype has just a few counts. The chain recombines TRBV4-1 with TRBJ2-1; either TRBD1 or TRBD2 may supply D (5 bases each). V was cut by 4 bases and J by 9 bases, with 22 bases left in between. The germline V gene has CDR1 MGHRA and CDR2 YSYEKL. The CDR3 totals 16 residues. The CDR3 DNA is TGCGCCAGCAGCCCTCCAGGGACCAGCTTGAGGACTGAGCAGTTCTTC. The encoded protein is CASSPPGTSLRTEQFF.

This clonotype came up a few times. The V and J genes are TRBV28 and TRBJ1-1, with D perhaps matching TRBD1 (6 bases). V lost 4 bases to trimming and J lost 1 base, with 19 bases between them. The CDR3 has 17 amino acids. CDR1 is MDHEN, CDR2 SYDVKM, per germline. As DNA, the CDR3 is TGTGCCAGCAGTTCTCCGCACAGGGTAGAGGGGAACACTGAAGCTTTCTTT. Amino acids: CASSSPHRVEGNTEAFF.

The chain has TRBV30 and TRBJ2-3; the match to TRBD1 covers 7 bases. Unmatched junction bases numbered 3, after V lost 0 bases and J lost 3 bases. Germline CDR1 GTSNPN, CDR2 SVGIG (reference sequence). CDR3 length: 14 amino acids. The CDR3 DNA reads TGTGCCTGGAGTGTGATCAGGGGGACAGATACGCAGTATTTT. It is translated as CAWSVIRGTDTQYF.